This passage covers 20 T cell receptor beta chains from one sample sequenced in a study of identical twins' blood T cells. From the 5' RACE reads, TCRdb called clonotypes with MiXCR, one entry per CDR3 protein. Here the sample spans roughly 340,000 distinct CDR3 sequences, 28% being singletons. The material sequenced was PBMCs. Every receptor here comes from a woman between 18 and 55 years old in good health.

V is TRBV11-2 and J is TRBJ1-2; D not certain. Germline CDR1 is SGHAT and CDR2 is FQNNGV. The CDR3 spans 13 residues. The V gene lost 5 bases and the J gene lost 3 bases, with 10 bases spanning the gap. CDR3 nucleotide sequence: TGTGCCAGCAGCCACCCGCGCTACTATGGCTACACCTTC. Residues: CASSHPRYYGYTF.

This clonotype was observed a few times. This sequence joins TRBV2 and TRBJ2-5; D gene unclear. V lost 7 bases and J 2 bases, leaving 5 bases between the germline ends. The length of the CDR3 is 11 residues. CDR1 SNHLY and CDR2 FYNNEI come from the germline V gene. Here the CDR3 reads CASISQETQYF. CDR3 bases: TGTGCCAGCATCAGTCAAGAGACCCAGTACTTC.

This clonotype was detected many times. The chain joins TRBV20-1 to TRBJ2-2; 8 nucleotides align to TRBD2. V shed 3 bases and J 4 bases; nucleotides not matched to a gene: 1. The CDR3 length is 13 residues. The V gene's germline CDR1 is DFQATT and CDR2 SNEGSKA (reference sequence). The CDR3 sequence: CSASTSGTGELFF. The CDR3 nucleotides read TGCAGTGCTAGTACTAGCGGCACCGGGGAGCTGTTTTTT.

The chain joins TRBV9 to TRBJ2-3; tentatively, D is TRBD2 (6 bases). Trimming pared 3 bases from V and 2 bases from J, leaving 10 bases between. Looked up from germline, CDR1 is SGDLS and CDR2 is YYNGEE. The CDR3 has 14 residues. CDR3 bases: TGTGCCAGCAGCGCACGGGGGTACACAGATACGCAGTATTTT. Protein product: CASSARGYTDTQYF.

The rearrangement links TRBV4-3 to TRBJ2-2; D not certain. Trimming left V 3 bases short and J 2 bases short, with 7 bases between. The CDR3 extends over 14 amino acids. Germline V gene sequence: CDR1 LGHNA, CDR2 YSLEER. This chain's CDR3 is CASSQETNTGELFF. CDR3 sequence (DNA): TGCGCCAGCAGCCAGGAGACTAACACCGGGGAGCTGTTTTTT.

V is TRBV20-1 and J is TRBJ1-4; possible D gene TRBD1, 6 bases. Germline CDR1 is DFQATT and CDR2 is SNEGSKA (reference sequence). Trimming stripped 1 base from V and 0 bases from J, with 9 bases between. The CDR3 is 15 residues long. For the CDR3, the DNA is TGCAGTGCTAGAGGGGACACTGCAACTAATGAAAAACTGTTTTTT. Translation: CSARGDTATNEKLFF.

This clonotype was counted only a few times. The J gene is TRBJ2-7, the V gene TRBV3-1, with D unclear. This CDR3 is 14 amino acids long. Trimming stripped 3 bases from V and 6 bases from J, with 15 bases between. Germline V gene lookup returns CDR1 LGHDT and CDR2 YNNKEL (reference sequence). The CDR3 region has the DNA TGTGCCAGCAGCCAGCGGCCAGGCCAAATCGAGCAGTACTTC. This codes for CASSQRPGQIEQYF.

This clonotype has a count of ten or more. The J gene is TRBJ1-1, the V gene TRBV20-1; D may be TRBD1 (5 bases). The CDR3 covers 13 residues. V lost 3 bases and J lost 1, with 9 bases in between. Germline assignment: CDR1 DFQATT and CDR2 SNEGSKA (reference sequence). The CDR3: CSARGDPNTEAFF. DNA of the CDR3: TGCAGTGCTAGGGGGGACCCGAACACTGAAGCTTTCTTT.

Only a few counts were recorded for this clonotype. The chain uses TRBV7-9 and TRBJ1-3; a possible D gene is TRBD1 (6 bases). The CDR3 contains 17 residues. V lost 5 bases and J 2 bases, leaving 19 bases between the germline ends. CDR1 SEHNR and CDR2 FQNEAQ come from the germline V gene (reference sequence). The chain's CDR3 is CASSPLTGMGPGNTIYF. CDR3 sequence (DNA): TGTGCCAGCAGCCCCCTTACAGGGATGGGCCCTGGAAACACCATATATTTT.

The chain carries TRBV12-3 or TRBV12-4 and TRBJ1-1; D gene ambiguous. This CDR3 comprises 12 residues. The CDR3 protein is CVISPWFTEAFF. The CDR3 DNA is TGTGTCATCAGCCCCTGGTTCACTGAAGCTTTCTTT.

At least ten counts were recorded for this clonotype. The rearrangement links TRBV19 to TRBJ1-5; D is unclear. The CDR3 consists of 15 residues. Trimming removed 10 bases from V and 0 bases from J, with 16 bases in between. Germline V lookup: CDR1 LNHDA, CDR2 SQIVND (reference sequence). The CDR3 loop is CATHPFASSNQPQHF. The CDR3 DNA reads as TGTGCCACCCACCCTTTCGCCAGTAGCAATCAGCCCCAGCATTTT. Drawing the rest from reference TRBV19 and TRBJ1-5, the complete variable domain is DGGITQSPKYLFRKEGQNVTLSCEQNLNHDAMYWYRQDPGQGLRLIYYSQIVNDFQKGDIAEGYSVSREKKESFPLTVTSAQKNPTAFYLCATHPFASSNQPQHFGDGTRLSIL.

This clonotype has just one count. The chain couples TRBV19 to TRBJ2-1; D ambiguous. The CDR3 length is 15 residues. CDR1 and CDR2 from the germline V gene are LNHDA and SQIVND (reference sequence). Trimming removed 7 bases from V and 0 bases from J, with 13 bases in between. CDR3 region: CASNSVINSYNEQFF. In nucleotides, the CDR3 is TGTGCCAGTAATTCGGTGATTAACTCCTACAATGAGCAGTTCTTC.

This clonotype came up once. V usage is TRBV5-1 and J usage is TRBJ1-6; D perhaps matches TRBD1 (6 bases). This CDR3 is built from 16 residues. V was trimmed by 3 bases and J by 10 bases, leaving 20 bases between them. The germline CDR1 and CDR2 sequences are SGHRS and YFSETQ. The CDR3 bases are TGCGCCAGCAGCTCATCCTGGGACAAAGGGAACTCACCCCTCCACTTT. Amino acids: CASSSSWDKGNSPLHF.

V and J are TRBV29-1 and TRBJ1-2; D is perhaps TRBD1 (6 bases). Germline V gives CDR1 SQVTM, CDR2 ANQGSEA. V gave up 5 bases and J gave up 4 bases, with 14 bases separating them. There are 13 residues in the CDR3. CDR3 region: CSVTPTGTYGYTF. The CDR3, as DNA: TGCAGCGTTACCCCAACAGGGACCTATGGCTACACCTTC.

This sequence joins TRBV19 and TRBJ1-1; D perhaps matches TRBD1 (5 bases). Trimming took off 3 bases at V and 7 bases at J, with 18 bases between the two ends. The CDR3 spans 15 residues. Germline lookup yields CDR1 LNHDA and CDR2 SQIVND (reference sequence). CDR3 amino acids: CASSIEGIGYLEAFF. The CDR3 nucleotides read TGTGCCAGTAGTATTGAGGGGATCGGGTACCTTGAAGCTTTCTTT. The full variable domain, rest sourced from reference TRBV19 and TRBJ1-1, is DGGITQSPKYLFRKEGQNVTLSCEQNLNHDAMYWYRQDPGQGLRLIYYSQIVNDFQKGDIAEGYSVSREKKESFPLTVTSAQKNPTAFYLCASSIEGIGYLEAFFGQGTRLTVV.

This clonotype came up a few times. This chain uses TRBV3-1 with TRBJ1-2; D is ambiguous. The CDR3 covers 15 residues. The V end was cut by 0 bases, the J end by 6 bases, with 14 bases between. The germline V gene encodes CDR1 LGHDT and CDR2 YNNKEL (reference sequence). The CDR3 sequence is CASSQEHSRRHGYTF. For the CDR3, the DNA is TGTGCCAGCAGCCAAGAACATTCGAGGAGGCATGGCTACACCTTC.

The V call is TRBV7-9, the J call TRBJ2-2; TRBD1 or TRBD2 may be the D gene (6 bases each). Between the trimmed V and J ends, which lost 2 bases and 5 bases, there was a span of 15 bases. Germline loops: CDR1 SEHNR, CDR2 FQNEAQ (reference sequence). The CDR3 is 16 amino acids. Here the CDR3 reads CASSLLPGAHTGELFF. CDR3 nucleotide sequence: TGTGCCAGCAGCTTACTTCCGGGGGCGCATACCGGGGAGCTGTTTTTT.

The V gene is TRBV12-3 or TRBV12-4, the J gene TRBJ1-2; perhaps TRBD1 as D (6 bases). Deletions cut 5 bases from V and 8 bases from J, with 9 bases between. CDR3 size: 11 residues. The CDR3 DNA is TGTGCCAGCAGTGGCAGGGGCGGCTACACCTTC. This codes for CASSGRGGYTF.

In regard to this clonotype: One end of the junction fails to match germline, which may point to a read error. The chain employs TRBV7-7 and TRBJ2-2, with D possibly being TRBD2 (7 bases). CDR1 SSHAT and CDR2 FNYEAQ come from the germline V gene (reference sequence). The CDR3 sequence is 16 residues long. CDR3 region: CASTPSGGRDTGELFF. The CDR3, as DNA: TGTGCTAGCACCCCTTCGGGGGGCCGGGACACCGGGGAGCTGTTTTTT. Full variable domain (outside the CDR3, taken from reference TRBV7-7 and TRBJ2-2): GAGVSQSPRYKVTKRGQDVTLRCDPISSHATLYWYQQALGQGPEFLTYFNYEAQPDKSGLPSDRFSAERPEGSISTLTIQRTEQRDSAMYRCASTPSGGRDTGELFFGEGSRLTVL.

The rearrangement links TRBV12-3 or TRBV12-4 to TRBJ2-7, with D tentatively TRBD1 (5 bases). This CDR3 has 12 amino acids. V shed 6 bases and J shed 5 bases, with 11 bases lying between them. This CDR3 reads CASRSTGDEQYF. The DNA of the CDR3 is TGTGCCAGCAGGTCTACAGGAGACGAGCAGTACTTC.